Described below is a single T cell receptor (beta chain) sequence and its context. Its antigen is still unknown. Qualities for individual bases were not recorded, and no much larger clone is one base off. Each donor gave one peripheral blood draw, averaging roughly 100 mL, which was collected into heparinised tubes. Using a panel that included CD45RO, CCR7, CD25, CD127, CD95 and CD27, naive, central memory, regulatory and stem cell-like memory CD4+ T cells were sorted on a BD FACSAria II. Every sorted population had a purity above 95%. PBMCs were separated immediately by Lymphoprep density gradient centrifugation and were stained directly, without being cultured. So that batch effects would be minimized, each experiment stained and sorted samples in pairs, pairing one healthy donor with one patient. The High Capacity cDNA Reverse Transcription Kit was used to reverse transcribe all of the isolated RNA, meaning that expressed TCRB transcripts were what got sequenced. Naive, central memory and regulatory T cell samples underwent deep immunoSEQ sequencing, averaging around 4 million total reads per sample. Sorted cells were lysed in RLT buffer, and RNA was extracted using DNase-treated RNeasy Micro or Mini kits according to cell number. To prevent cross-contamination, each cell subset was processed individually, whereas patient and healthy donor samples were processed jointly. The immunoSEQ multiplex PCR was used to amplify TCRB sequences from cDNA, yielding 87-bp fragments that span the CDR3 region. Amplicons were sequenced on the Illumina HiSeq platform. The published analysis was carried out like this. PCR bias was corrected computationally using synthetic template baselines, and reads within Hamming distance 2 were collapsed, with unmergeable singletons discarded. Reads were aligned against IMGT so that V, D and J genes, CDR3 length and insertions or deletions at six rearrangement sites could be assigned. Within each subset, clonotype counts were normalized to sorted cell number, and only after that were true diversity and Gini coefficients computed with the tcR R package. The overlap coefficient, calculated on TCRB nucleotide sequences, was used to quantify repertoire sharing. Out-of-frame TCRB sequences from naive cells were analyzed as a proxy for the pre-selection repertoire. TCRdb obtained this table from immuneACCESS and retained in-frame rearrangements with V and J assigned. These tables miss some clones; where compared with another copy, unresolved V genes account for less than half of the shortfall, and the remainder is unexplained. The DNA was the basis for D and trimming; V, J and clone size are from that table. The sample table shows just over 450,000 clones, and over 25% are seen once. The ten largest clones add up to almost 0.065% of the sample.

This entry is derived from a study of beta chain features in type 1 diabetes (dated by TCRdb to the late 2010s). Regarding the complete study: Mean age, gender distribution, total cell number and subset yield were not different between patients and healthy donors. A total of just under 110,000,000 sorted cells were examined across all samples, and RNA yield correlated strongly with the number of cells per subset. In the study, recently diagnosed type 1 diabetes patients and matched healthy donors were compared on the TCRB repertoires of their sorted circulating CD4+ T cell subsets. Naive and central memory subsets were obtained from all 30 or so donors, but regulatory and stem cell-like memory subsets were isolated from only 8 patients and roughly 8 healthy donors. Results and caveats for the whole study, not just this receptor: Type 1 diabetes patients showed a moderate but significant shortening of TCRB CDR3 length in all four CD4+ subsets. Fewer insertions and more nucleotide deletions at VDJ recombination sites were observed in patients with type 1 diabetes, implying thymic rearrangement abnormalities. Only small numbers of individuals were included in the HLA sub-analyses, which left unresolved whether HLA type had any influence on TCRB rearrangement. Because cDNA was sequenced instead of genomic DNA, highly expressing activated cells could be over-represented, though the groups showed no difference in activation or CD3 levels. Naive, central memory and regulatory TCRB repertoires appeared more similar among patients than among healthy donors. PCR may preferentially amplify shorter templates, but because patient and control samples were amplified and corrected together, any resulting skew would affect both groups equally.

V sheds 6 bases and J sheds 7 bases, leaving 15 bases between their ends. Based on the germline V gene (reference sequence), the CDR1 and CDR2 sequences are LNHDA and SQIVND. The CDR3 holds 13 amino acids from the cysteine to the phenylalanine. The entry retains the CDR3 DNA only, 39 bases that are in frame from base 1. The V and J segments used are TRBV19 and TRBJ1-2, with the D segment identity uncertain. This TCR derives from a man aged 18 to 30 in good health. Source material: naive CD4+ T cells from blood. Sample cell subset or site, as interpreted from the label and publication: true naive CD4+ T cells. The CDR3 corresponds to CASRDPSRSGYTF. The DNA is TGTGCCAGTAGAGACCCATCCCGTTCTGGCTACACCTTC. With all but the CDR3 taken from the reference TRBV19 and TRBJ1-2 genes, the full variable domain is: DGGITQSPKYLFRKEGQNVTLSCEQNLNHDAMYWYRQDPGQGLRLIYYSQIVNDFQKGDIAEGYSVSREKKESFPLTVTSAQKNPTAFYLCASRDPSRSGYTFGSGTRLTVV.